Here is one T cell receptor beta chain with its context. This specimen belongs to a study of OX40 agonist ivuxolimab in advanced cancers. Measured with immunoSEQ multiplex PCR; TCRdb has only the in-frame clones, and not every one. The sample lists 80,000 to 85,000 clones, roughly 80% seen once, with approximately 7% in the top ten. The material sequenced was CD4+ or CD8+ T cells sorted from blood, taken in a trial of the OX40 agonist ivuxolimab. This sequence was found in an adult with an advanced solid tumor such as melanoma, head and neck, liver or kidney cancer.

The CDR3 is CASSGTPDPYEQYF. CDR3 nucleotides: TGTGCCAGCAGCGGGACTCCAGATCCCTACGAGCAGTACTTC. This chain joins TRBV11-3 and TRBJ2-7, with D perhaps TRBD2 (6 bases). The CDR3 contains 14 residues. V lost 5 bases and J 2 bases, leaving 13 bases between the germline ends. CDR1 is SGHNT and CDR2 is YENEEA in the germline V gene.